A selection of T cell receptor beta chains follows, all from one sample in a study of blood T cell repertoires in COVID-19. Sequencing used immunoSEQ multiplex PCR; TCRdb keeps in-frame clones, though not all of them. The sample has about 270,000 clones, approximately 90% seen once. Sequenced: PBMCs or T cells enriched from blood (not recorded which). These receptors originate from a woman aged 55-69 years in a cohort exposed to, infected with or recovered from COVID-19 (not recorded which). Both conserved end residues are part of each CDR3. A D gene is named only where the DNA matches it firmly. Size values are once, few and many counts, or a class for expanded clones, and some rows have none.

TRBV11-2	-	-	TRBJ1-4	TGTGCCAGCAGCTCCCAGGGGCGAAGTGAAAAACTGTTTTTT	CASSSQGRSEKLFF
TRBV4-1	few	-	TRBJ1-5	TGCGCCAGCAGCCAAGAGAGGAGGGGTAGCAATCAGCCCCAGCATTTT	CASSQERRGSNQPQHF
TRBV28	once	TRBD1	TRBJ1-4	TGTGCCAGCAGTTCAACAGGGGGGAGGAAAAAACTGTTTTTT	CASSSTGGRKKLFF
TRBV28	-	TRBD1	TRBJ1-6	TGTGCCAGCAGGAGGGACAGGGGGCTATTACGGAATTCACCCCTCCACTTT	CASRRDRGLLRNSPLHF
TRBV28	-	TRBD1	TRBJ2-7	TGTGCCAGCAGCCAACAGGGGAAGGGCTCCTACGAGCAGTACTTC	CASSQQGKGSYEQYF
TRBV20-1	-	TRBD1	TRBJ1-2	TGCAGTGCTAGTCGACGACAGGGGTCTGGCTACACCTTC	CSASRRQGSGYTF
TRBV27	-	TRBD2	TRBJ2-1	TGTGCCAGCAGCCTCGGGACTAGCCACTACAATGAGCAGTTCTTC	CASSLGTSHYNEQFF
TRBV11-2	-	-	TRBJ1-1	TGTGCCAGCAGCCCAGGTTCCCATTGGGAAGCTTTCTTT	CASSPGSHWEAFF
TRBV7-3	-	-	TRBJ2-3	TGTGCCAGCAGCTTTAGCGACGTCGGCACAGATACGCAGTATTTT	CASSFSDVGTDTQYF
TRBV19	-	TRBD1	TRBJ2-1	TGTGCCAGTAGGGACAGGGGTTACAATGAGCAGTTCTTC	CASRDRGYNEQFF
TRBV9	-	-	TRBJ1-5	TGTGCCAGCAGCCCGACAGGATATAGCAATCAGCCCCAGCATTTT	CASSPTGYSNQPQHF
TRBV27	-	-	TRBJ2-1	TGTGCCAGCAGTTTTGACAGGAGCTCCTACAATGAGCAGTTCTTC	CASSFDRSSYNEQFF
TRBV27	-	TRBD2	TRBJ2-7	TGTGCCAGCAGTCACAACCCCCTGGAGCGGGAGGGTGGCGAGCAGTACTTC	CASSHNPLEREGGEQYF
TRBV4-3	-	-	TRBJ2-1	TGCGCCAGCAGCCAAGACAGGGAAGTCCTCAATGAGCAGTTCTTC	CASSQDREVLNEQFF
TRBV4-3	-	-	TRBJ1-4	TGCGCCAGCAGCCAAGATCTGTGCGGGGGCCAGAGTGAAAAACTGTTTTTT	CASSQDLCGGQSEKLFF
TRBV7-3	-	-	TRBJ2-1	TGTGCCAGCAGCTTAGGTCTAGCGCGGTACAATGAGCAGTTCTTC	CASSLGLARYNEQFF
TRBV5-4	-	-	TRBJ1-2	TGTGCCAGCAGCCGGGGAACGGGGGGCTACACCTTC	CASSRGTGGYTF
TRBV7-2	-	-	TRBJ1-6	TGTGCCAGCAGCCTGGCTGGCGGGTACTCACCCCTCCACTTT	CASSLAGGYSPLHF
TRBV6-2/TRBV6-3	-	-	TRBJ2-1	TGTGCCAGCAGCCGAACTTCCAGGTACCGGACTTCGGTGCAGTTCTTC	CASSRTSRYRTSVQFF
TRBV18	few	-	TRBJ1-2	TGTGCCAGCTCACCGGGGAGTAACTATGGCTACACCTTC	CASSPGSNYGYTF
TRBV27	-	TRBD2	TRBJ2-1	TGTGCCAGCAGGATAGCGGGAGAAACTTACAATGAGCAGTTCTTC	CASRIAGETYNEQFF
TRBV7-9	-	TRBD2	TRBJ2-1	TGTGCCAGCAGCTCGACTAGCGGCAAGAGGGGGAATGAGCAGTTCTTC	CASSSTSGKRGNEQFF
TRBV5-1	-	-	TRBJ1-1	TGCGCCAGCAGCCCCCGGGGGGGACAGAACACTGAAGCTTTCTTT	CASSPRGGQNTEAFF
TRBV4-3	-	TRBD1	TRBJ2-1	TGCGCCAGCAGCCAAGGGACAGGGGGTTCGAATGAGCAGTTCTTC	CASSQGTGGSNEQFF
TRBV28	-	TRBD1	TRBJ1-6	TGTGCCAGCAGTCTTATTCCGGGACAGGGATACGTGTTAAGGGGTTCACCCCTCCACTTT	CASSLIPGQGYVLRGSPLHF
TRBV28	-	TRBD1	TRBJ1-1	TGTGCCAGCAGTGCCGTTGGGACAGGGAGGTTGAACACTGAAGCTTTCTTT	CASSAVGTGRLNTEAFF
TRBV18	-	TRBD2	TRBJ2-3	TGTGCCAGCTCGTCTGGCGGGAGGACAGATACGCAGTATTTT	CASSSGGRTDTQYF
TRBV6-5	-	-	TRBJ1-6	TGTGCCAGCAGTCGGGACACAGGGCTGGATTCACCCCTCCACTTT	CASSRDTGLDSPLHF
TRBV30	-	-	TRBJ1-5	TGTGCCTGGAGTACGGGGGGTGGCAATCAGCCCCAGCATTTT	CAWSTGGGNQPQHF
TRBV11-1	-	TRBD1	TRBJ1-1	TGTGCCAGCAGCGGACAGGGGGCGATGAACACTGAAGCTTTCTTT	CASSGQGAMNTEAFF
TRBV19	-	TRBD1	TRBJ1-6	TGTGCCAGTAATGTTGGACAGGGAGCACCCCTCCACTTT	CASNVGQGAPLHF
TRBV7-9	-	TRBD2	TRBJ2-1	TGTGCCAGCAGCTTAGCTGCCGGACTAGCGGACAATGAGCAGTTCTTC	CASSLAAGLADNEQFF
TRBV10-2	-	-	TRBJ2-5	TGCGCCAGCTCGTGGATAGCCGGTTCAGAGACCCAGTACTTC	CASSWIAGSETQYF
TRBV7-8	-	-	TRBJ2-7	TGTGCCAGCAGGGTCACCCCTAGTACCTACGAGCAGTACTTC	CASRVTPSTYEQYF
TRBV27	few	TRBD1	TRBJ2-1	TGTGCCAGCAGTTTATCCATGCCGGGACAGGGGCCAAATGAGCAGTTCTTC	CASSLSMPGQGPNEQFF
TRBV5-1	-	-	TRBJ2-2	TGCGCCAGCAGCTTTGGGGGCGACACCGGGGAGCTGTTTTTT	CASSFGGDTGELFF
TRBV11-2	few	-	TRBJ2-7	TGTGCCAGCAGCCTCGGGATTGTAGGGTCCTACGAGCAGTACTTC	CASSLGIVGSYEQYF
TRBV28	-	TRBD1	TRBJ1-2	TGTGCCAGCAGTTTAACAGGGGGCGGGTCAGGCGGCTACACCTTC	CASSLTGGGSGGYTF
TRBV11-2	-	-	TRBJ1-3	TGTGCCAGCAGCTTAGTAACGGCAGGTGGAAACACCATATATTTT	CASSLVTAGGNTIYF
TRBV2	-	-	TRBJ2-1	TGTGCCAGCAGCCCGCAGGGCAATGAGCAGTTCTTC	CASSPQGNEQFF
TRBV10-3	-	TRBD2	TRBJ2-1	TGTGCCATCAGTGACCCTGGAGGGACTAGCGGAATAGAGCAGTTCTTC	CAISDPGGTSGIEQFF
TRBV7-2	-	TRBD2	TRBJ2-7	TGTGCCAGCAGACCGGGACTAGCGGCGCTCTACGAGCAGTACTTC	CASRPGLAALYEQYF
TRBV18	-	-	TRBJ2-1	TGTGCCAGCTCACCTAACAGGGCCCGCTTCCGCTACAATGAGCAGTTCTTC	CASSPNRARFRYNEQFF
TRBV4-1	-	-	TRBJ2-3	TGCGCCAGCAGCCCCACCGGGACTAGCACAGATACGCAGTATTTT	CASSPTGTSTDTQYF
TRBV6-5	-	TRBD1	TRBJ1-2	TGTGCCAGCAGTAGGACAGGGGGCGGCTATGGCTACACCTTC	CASSRTGGGYGYTF
TRBV20-1	-	-	TRBJ2-7	TGCAGTGCTAGTGGAATAGACTCGGCCTACGAGCAGTACTTC	CSASGIDSAYEQYF